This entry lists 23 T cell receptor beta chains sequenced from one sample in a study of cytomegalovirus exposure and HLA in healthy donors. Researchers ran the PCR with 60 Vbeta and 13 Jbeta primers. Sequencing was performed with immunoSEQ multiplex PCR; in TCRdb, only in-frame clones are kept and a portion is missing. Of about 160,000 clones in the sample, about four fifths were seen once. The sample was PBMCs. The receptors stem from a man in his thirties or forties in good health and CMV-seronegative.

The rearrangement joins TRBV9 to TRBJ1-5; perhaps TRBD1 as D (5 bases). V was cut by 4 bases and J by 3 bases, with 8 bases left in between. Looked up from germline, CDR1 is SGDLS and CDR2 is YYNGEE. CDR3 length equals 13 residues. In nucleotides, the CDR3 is TGTGCCAGCAGCAGGGACTTCAATCAGCCCCAGCATTTT. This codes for CASSRDFNQPQHF.

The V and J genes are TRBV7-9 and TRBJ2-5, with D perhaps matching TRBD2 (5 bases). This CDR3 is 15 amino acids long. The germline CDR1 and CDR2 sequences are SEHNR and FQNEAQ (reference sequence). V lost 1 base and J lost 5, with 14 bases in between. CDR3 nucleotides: TGTGCCAGCAGCTTAGGGGCGGGTCCTAGGGAGACCCAGTACTTC. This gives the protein CASSLGAGPRETQYF.

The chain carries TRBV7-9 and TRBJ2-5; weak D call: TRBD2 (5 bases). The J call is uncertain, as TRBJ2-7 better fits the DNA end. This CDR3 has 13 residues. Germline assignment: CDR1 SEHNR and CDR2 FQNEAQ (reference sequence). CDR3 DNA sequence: TGTGCCAGCACTACCGGGAAATCCTACGAGCAGTACTTC. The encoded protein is CASTTGKSYEQYF.

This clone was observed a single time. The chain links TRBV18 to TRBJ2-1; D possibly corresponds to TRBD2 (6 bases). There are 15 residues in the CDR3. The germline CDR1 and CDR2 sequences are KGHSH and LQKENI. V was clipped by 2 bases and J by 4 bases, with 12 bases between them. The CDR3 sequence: CASSPGGLEYNEQFF. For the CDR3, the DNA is TGTGCCAGCTCACCAGGAGGGCTTGAGTACAATGAGCAGTTCTTC.

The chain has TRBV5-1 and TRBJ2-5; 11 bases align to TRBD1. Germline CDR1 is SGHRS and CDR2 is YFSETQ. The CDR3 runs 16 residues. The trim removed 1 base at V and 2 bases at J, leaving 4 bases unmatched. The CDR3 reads CASSLTGTGGQETQYF. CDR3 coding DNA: TGCGCCAGCAGCTTGACCGGGACAGGGGGTCAAGAGACCCAGTACTTC.

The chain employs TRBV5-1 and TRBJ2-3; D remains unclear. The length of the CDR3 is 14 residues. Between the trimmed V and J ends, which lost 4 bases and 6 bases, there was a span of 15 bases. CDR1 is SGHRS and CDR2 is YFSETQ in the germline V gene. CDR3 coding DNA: TGCGCCAGCAGCCTAGAAACCCCGGTGGATACGCAGTATTTT. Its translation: CASSLETPVDTQYF.

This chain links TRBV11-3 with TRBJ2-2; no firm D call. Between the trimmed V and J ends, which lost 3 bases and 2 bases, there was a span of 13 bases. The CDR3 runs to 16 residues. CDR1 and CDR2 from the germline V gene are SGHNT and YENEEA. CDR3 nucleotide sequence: TGTGCCAGCAGCTTGGCGAGGATCCAAAACACCGGGGAGCTGTTTTTT. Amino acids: CASSLARIQNTGELFF.

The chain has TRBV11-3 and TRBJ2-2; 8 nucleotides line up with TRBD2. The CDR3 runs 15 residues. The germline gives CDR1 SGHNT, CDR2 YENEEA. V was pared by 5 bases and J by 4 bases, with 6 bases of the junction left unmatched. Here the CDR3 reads CASSRSGSSTGELFF. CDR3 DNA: TGTGCCAGCAGCAGAAGCGGGAGTAGCACCGGGGAGCTGTTTTTT. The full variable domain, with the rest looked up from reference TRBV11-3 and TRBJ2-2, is EAGVVQSPRYKIIEKKQPVAFWCNPISGHNTLYWYLQNLGQGPELLIRYENEEAVDDSQLPKDRFSAERLKGVDSTLKIQPAELGDSAVYLCASSRSGSSTGELFFGEGSRLTVL.

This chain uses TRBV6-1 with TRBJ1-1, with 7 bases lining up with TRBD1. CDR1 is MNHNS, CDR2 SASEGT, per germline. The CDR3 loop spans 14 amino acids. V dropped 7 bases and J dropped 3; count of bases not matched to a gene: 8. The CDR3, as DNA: TGTGCCAGCACCGACGGTACAGGGGACACTGAAGCTTTCTTT. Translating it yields CASTDGTGDTEAFF.

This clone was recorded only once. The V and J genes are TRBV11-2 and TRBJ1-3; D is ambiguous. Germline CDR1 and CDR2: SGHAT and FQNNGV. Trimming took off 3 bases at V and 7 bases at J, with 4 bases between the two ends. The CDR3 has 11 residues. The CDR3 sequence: CASSFGNTIYF. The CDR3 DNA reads TGTGCCAGCAGCTTCGGGAACACCATATATTTT. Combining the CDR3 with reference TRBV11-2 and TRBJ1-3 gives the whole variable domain EAGVAQSPRYKIIEKRQSVAFWCNPISGHATLYWYQQILGQGPKLLIQFQNNGVVDDSQLPKDRFSAERLKGVDSTLKIQPAKLEDSAVYLCASSFGNTIYFGEGSWLTVV.

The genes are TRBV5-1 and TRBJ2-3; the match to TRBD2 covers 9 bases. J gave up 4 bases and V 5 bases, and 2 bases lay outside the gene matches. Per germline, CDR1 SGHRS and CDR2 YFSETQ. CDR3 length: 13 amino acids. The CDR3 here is CASSVAGADTQYF. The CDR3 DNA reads TGCGCCAGCAGTGTAGCGGGGGCAGATACGCAGTATTTT.

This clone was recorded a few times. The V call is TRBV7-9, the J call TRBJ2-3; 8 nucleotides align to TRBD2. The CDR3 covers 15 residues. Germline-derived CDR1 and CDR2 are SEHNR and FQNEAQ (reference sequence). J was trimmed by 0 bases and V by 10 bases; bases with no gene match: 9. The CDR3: CANGGAGGSTDTQYF. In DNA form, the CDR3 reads TGTGCCAACGGAGGGGCGGGGGGTAGCACAGATACGCAGTATTTT.

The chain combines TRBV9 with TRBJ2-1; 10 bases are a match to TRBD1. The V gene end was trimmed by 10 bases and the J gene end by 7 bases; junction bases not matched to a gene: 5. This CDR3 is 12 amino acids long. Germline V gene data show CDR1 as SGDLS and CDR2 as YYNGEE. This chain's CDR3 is CASGTGANEQFF. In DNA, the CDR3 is TGTGCCTCCGGGACAGGGGCTAATGAGCAGTTCTTC. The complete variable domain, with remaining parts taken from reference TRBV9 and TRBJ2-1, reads DSGVTQTPKHLITATGQRVTLRCSPRSGDLSVYWYQQSLDQGLQFLIQYYNGEERAKGNILERFSAQQFPDLHSELNLSSLELGDSALYFCASGTGANEQFFGPGTRLTVL.

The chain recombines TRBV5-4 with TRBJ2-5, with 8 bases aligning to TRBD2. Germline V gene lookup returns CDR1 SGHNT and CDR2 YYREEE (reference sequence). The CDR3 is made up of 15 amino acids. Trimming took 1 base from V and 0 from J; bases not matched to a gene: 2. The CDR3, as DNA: TGTGCCAGCAGCTTGTCTAGCGGGTACCAAGAGACCCAGTACTTC. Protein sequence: CASSLSSGYQETQYF.

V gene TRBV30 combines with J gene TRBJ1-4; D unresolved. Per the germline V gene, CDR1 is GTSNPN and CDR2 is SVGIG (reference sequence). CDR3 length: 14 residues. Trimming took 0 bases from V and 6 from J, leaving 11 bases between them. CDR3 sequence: CAWSVGSVYEKLFF. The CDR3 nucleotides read TGTGCCTGGAGTGTTGGCAGCGTTTATGAAAAACTGTTTTTT. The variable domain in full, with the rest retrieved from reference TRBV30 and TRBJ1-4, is SQTIHQWPATLVQPVGSPLSLECTVEGTSNPNLYWYRQAAGRGLQLLFYSVGIGQISSEVPQNLSASRPQDRQFILSSKKLLLSDSGFYLCAWSVGSVYEKLFFGSGTQLSVL.

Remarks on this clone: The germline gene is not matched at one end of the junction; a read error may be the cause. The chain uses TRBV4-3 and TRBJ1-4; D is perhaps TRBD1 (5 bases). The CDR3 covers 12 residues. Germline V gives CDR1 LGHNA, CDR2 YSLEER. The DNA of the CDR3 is TGCACCAGCAGGGCGGATAATGAAAAACTGTTTTTT. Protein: CTSRADNEKLFF.

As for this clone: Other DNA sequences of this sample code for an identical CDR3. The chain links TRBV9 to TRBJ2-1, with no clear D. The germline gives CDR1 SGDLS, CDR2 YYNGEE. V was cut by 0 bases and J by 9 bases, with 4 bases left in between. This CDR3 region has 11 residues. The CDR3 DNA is TGTGCCAGCAGCGTAGCGGGTGAGCAGTTCTTC. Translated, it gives CASSVAGEQFF.

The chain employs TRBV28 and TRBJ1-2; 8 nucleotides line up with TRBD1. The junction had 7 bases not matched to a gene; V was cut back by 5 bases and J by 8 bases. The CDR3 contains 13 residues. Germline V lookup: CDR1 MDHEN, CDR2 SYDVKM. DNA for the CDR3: TGTGCCAGCAGTCTGAGGACAGGGTGGGGCTACACCTTC. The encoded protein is CASSLRTGWGYTF.

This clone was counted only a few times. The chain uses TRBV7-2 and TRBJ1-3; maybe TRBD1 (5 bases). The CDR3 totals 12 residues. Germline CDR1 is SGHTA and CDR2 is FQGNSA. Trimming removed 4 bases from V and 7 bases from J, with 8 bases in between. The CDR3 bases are TGTGCCAGCAGCTCCCAGGGTAACACCATATATTTT. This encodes CASSSQGNTIYF.

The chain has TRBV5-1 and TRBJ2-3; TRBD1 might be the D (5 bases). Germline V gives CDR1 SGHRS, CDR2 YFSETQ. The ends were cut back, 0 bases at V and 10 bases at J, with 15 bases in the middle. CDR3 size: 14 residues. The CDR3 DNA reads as TGCGCCAGCAGCTTGGGGCTAGACAGATACGCGCAGTATTTT. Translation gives CASSLGLDRYAQYF. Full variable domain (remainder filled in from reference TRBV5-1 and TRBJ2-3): KAGVTQTPRYLIKTRGQQVTLSCSPISGHRSVSWYQQTPGQGLQFLFEYFSETQRNKGNFPGRFSGRQFSNSRSEMNVSTLELGDSALYLCASSLGLDRYAQYFGPGTRLTVL.

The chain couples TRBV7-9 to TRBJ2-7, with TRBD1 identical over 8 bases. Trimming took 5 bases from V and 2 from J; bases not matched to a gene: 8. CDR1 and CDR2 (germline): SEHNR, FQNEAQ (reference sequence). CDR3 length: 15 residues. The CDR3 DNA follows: TGTGCCAGCAGCGCAAGGGGGACAGGAGCCTACGAGCAGTACTTC. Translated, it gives CASSARGTGAYEQYF.

This chain's CDR3 is CASSPPRGPGNTIYF. In DNA form, the CDR3 reads TGTGCCAGCAGCCCGCCCAGGGGACCAGGAAACACCATATATTTT. The chain is built from TRBV7-9 and TRBJ1-3; maybe TRBD1 (6 bases). Germline V gene sequence: CDR1 SEHNR, CDR2 FQNEAQ (reference sequence). The CDR3 consists of 15 residues. V gave up 5 bases and J gave up 4 bases, with 15 bases separating them.

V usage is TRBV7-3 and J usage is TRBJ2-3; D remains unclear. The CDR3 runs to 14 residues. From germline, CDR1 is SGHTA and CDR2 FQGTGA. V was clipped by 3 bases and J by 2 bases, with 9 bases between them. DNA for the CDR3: TGTGCCAGCAGCTTGGCGGCCAACACAGATACGCAGTATTTT. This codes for CASSLAANTDTQYF.